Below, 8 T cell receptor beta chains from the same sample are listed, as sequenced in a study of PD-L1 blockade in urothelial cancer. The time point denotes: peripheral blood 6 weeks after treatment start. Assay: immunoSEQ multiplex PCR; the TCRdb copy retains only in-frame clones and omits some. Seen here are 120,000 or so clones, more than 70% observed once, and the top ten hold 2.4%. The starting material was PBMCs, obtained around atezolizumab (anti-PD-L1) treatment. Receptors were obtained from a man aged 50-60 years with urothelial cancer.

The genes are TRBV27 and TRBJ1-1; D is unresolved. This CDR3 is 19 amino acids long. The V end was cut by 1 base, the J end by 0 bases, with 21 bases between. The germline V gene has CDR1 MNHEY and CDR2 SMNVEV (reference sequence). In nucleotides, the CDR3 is TGTGCCAGCAGTTTATTTGGACGGGAGTGGCGCACATTGAACACTGAAGCTTTCTTT. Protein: CASSLFGREWRTLNTEAFF.

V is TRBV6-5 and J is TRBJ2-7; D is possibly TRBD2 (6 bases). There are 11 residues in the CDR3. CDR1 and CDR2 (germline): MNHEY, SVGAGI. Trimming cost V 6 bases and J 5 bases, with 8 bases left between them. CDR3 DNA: TGTGCCAGCAGGTCGGGAGACGAGCAGTACTTC. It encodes CASRSGDEQYF.

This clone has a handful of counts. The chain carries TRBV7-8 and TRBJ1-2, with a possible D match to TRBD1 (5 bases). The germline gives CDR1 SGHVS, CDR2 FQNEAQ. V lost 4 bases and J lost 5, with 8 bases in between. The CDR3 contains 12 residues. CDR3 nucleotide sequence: TGTGCCAGCAGCTCGCGGGGGTATGGCTACACCTTC. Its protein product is CASSSRGYGYTF.

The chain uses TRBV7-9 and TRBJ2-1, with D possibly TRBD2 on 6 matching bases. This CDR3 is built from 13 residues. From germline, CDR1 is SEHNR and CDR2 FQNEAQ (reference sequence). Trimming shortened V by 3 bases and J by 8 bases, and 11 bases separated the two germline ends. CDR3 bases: TGTGCCAGCAGCTTCCTAGCGCTAGATGAGCAGTTCTTC. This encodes CASSFLALDEQFF.

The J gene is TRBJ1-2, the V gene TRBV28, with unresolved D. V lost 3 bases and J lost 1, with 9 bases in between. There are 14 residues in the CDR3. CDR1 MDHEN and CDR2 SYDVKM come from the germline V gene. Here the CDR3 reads CASSFLGNNYGYTF. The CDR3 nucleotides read TGTGCCAGCAGTTTTCTTGGCAATAACTATGGCTACACCTTC.

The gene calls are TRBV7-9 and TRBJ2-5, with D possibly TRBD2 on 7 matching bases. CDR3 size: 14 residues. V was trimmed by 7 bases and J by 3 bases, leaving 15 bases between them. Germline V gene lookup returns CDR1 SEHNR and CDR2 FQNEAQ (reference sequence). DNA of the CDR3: TGTGCCAGCACCAGTCGGGGGGCGGAAGAGACCCAGTACTTC. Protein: CASTSRGAEETQYF.

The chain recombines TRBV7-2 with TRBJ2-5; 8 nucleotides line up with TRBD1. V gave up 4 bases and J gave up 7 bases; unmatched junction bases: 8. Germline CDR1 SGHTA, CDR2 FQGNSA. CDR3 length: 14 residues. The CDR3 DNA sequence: TGTGCCAGCAGCTCGGAGGTCACAGGGGGGACCCAGTACTTC. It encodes CASSSEVTGGTQYF. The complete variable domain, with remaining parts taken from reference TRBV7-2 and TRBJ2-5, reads GAGVSQSPSNKVTEKGKDVELRCDPISGHTALYWYRQSLGQGLEFLIYFQGNSAPDKSGLPSDRFSAERTGGSVSTLTIQRTQQEDSAVYLCASSSEVTGGTQYFGPGTRLLVL.

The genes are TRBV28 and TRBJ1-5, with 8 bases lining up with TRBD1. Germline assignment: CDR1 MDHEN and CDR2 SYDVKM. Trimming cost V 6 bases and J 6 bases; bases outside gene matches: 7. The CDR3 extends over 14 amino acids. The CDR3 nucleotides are TGTGCCAGCAGAGCAGGGGGCGCAGGTCAGCCCCAGCATTTT. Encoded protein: CASRAGGAGQPQHF.